One and the same sample provided the 16 T cell receptor beta chains below, sequenced in a study of blood T cell repertoires in COVID-19. Some clones are missing from TCRdb's copy, which holds only in-frame ones; the method was immunoSEQ multiplex PCR. The table lists approximately 22,000 clones, around 92% of them singletons, with more than 25% in the top ten. What was sequenced was peripheral blood. These receptors originate from a man aged 70-80 years with active COVID-19.

The genes are TRBV21-1 and TRBJ1-5; TRBD1 is taken as the D call from the table, unchecked against the DNA. TRBV21-1 is reported as a pseudogene. The CDR3 has 18 amino acids. The CDR3 DNA is TGTGCCAGCAGCAAAAGATCTGACAGGGGGGACGGCAATCAGCCCCAGCATTTT. It specifies CASSKRSDRGDGNQPQHF.

The rearrangement links TRBV30 to TRBJ2-1, with 7 nucleotides matching TRBD1. Germline CDR1 GTSNPN, CDR2 SVGIG (reference sequence). The CDR3 covers 12 residues. J was trimmed by 3 bases and V by 5 bases; bases with no gene match: 1. For the CDR3, the DNA is TGTGCCTGGGGGACAGTCTACAATGAGCAGTTCTTC. Encoded protein: CAWGTVYNEQFF.

The chain has TRBV3-1 (or the pseudogene TRBV3-2) and TRBJ2-7; 7 bases line up with TRBD1. Germline lookup yields CDR1 LGHDT and CDR2 YNNKEL (reference sequence). J gave up 2 bases and V 4 bases, and 8 bases lay outside the gene matches. The CDR3 contains 15 residues. CDR3 in DNA: TGTGCCAGCAGCCGCAATTGGGACAGCACCTACGAGCAGTACTTC. The encoded protein is CASSRNWDSTYEQYF.

The V call is TRBV6-5, the J call TRBJ2-5; possibly TRBD2 for D (6 bases). The germline V gene encodes CDR1 MNHEY and CDR2 SVGAGI. The CDR3 runs to 13 residues. The germline V and J ends were trimmed by 8 bases and 1 base, with 11 bases remaining between them. CDR3 protein: CASSRRGQETQYF. The CDR3 region has the DNA TGTGCCAGCTCTCGGCGGGGCCAAGAGACCCAGTACTTC.

This rearrangement joins TRBV5-1 to TRBJ2-7; tentatively, D is TRBD2 (5 bases). The CDR3 runs 13 residues. Germline CDR1 SGHRS, CDR2 YFSETQ. V lost 0 bases and J lost 5, with 9 bases in between. CDR3 in DNA: TGCGCCAGCAGCTTGGGAGGGTCCCACGAGCAGTACTTC. This encodes CASSLGGSHEQYF.

The chain recombines TRBV7-8 with TRBJ1-5; D unresolved. V was cut by 3 bases and J by 6 bases, with 12 bases left in between. Per germline, CDR1 SGHVS and CDR2 FQNEAQ. CDR3 length: 14 residues. CDR3 bases: TGTGCCAGCAGCTTCTTTCGGGAGGGTCAGCCCCAGCATTTT. This sequence encodes CASSFFREGQPQHF. Based on the CDR3 plus reference TRBV7-8 and TRBJ1-5, the full variable domain is GAGVSQSPRYKVAKRGQDVALRCDPISGHVSLFWYQQALGQGPEFLTYFQNEAQLDKSGLPSDRFFAERPEGSVSTLKIQRTQQEDSAVYLCASSFFREGQPQHFGDGTRLSIL.

The chain recombines TRBV7-8 with TRBJ2-2; possibly TRBD2 for D (6 bases). This CDR3 comprises 17 residues. Germline V gives CDR1 SGHVS, CDR2 FQNEAQ. V dropped 4 bases and J dropped 6 bases, with 21 bases sitting between them. Written as DNA, the CDR3 is TGTGCCAGCAGCTCACCACTCGGGGGAGTCGTGTCCGGGGAGCTGTTTTTT. It specifies CASSSPLGGVVSGELFF.

The chain has TRBV27 and TRBJ1-2, with D hard to call. This CDR3 region has 17 residues. Germline lookup yields CDR1 MNHEY and CDR2 SMNVEV (reference sequence). The V gene lost 0 bases and the J gene lost 4 bases, with 18 bases spanning the gap. The CDR3 DNA reads TGTGCCAGCAGTTTATCTGTCGGCGGAGCGCTCGGCTATGGCTACACCTTC. Amino acids: CASSLSVGGALGYGYTF.

The chain combines TRBV6-5 with TRBJ2-5; D may be TRBD2 (6 bases). Trimming cost V 2 bases and J 5 bases, with 15 bases left between them. The CDR3 loop spans 15 amino acids. The germline V gene has CDR1 MNHEY and CDR2 SVGAGI. CDR3 nucleotides: TGTGCCAGCAGTTACAGAGTCGGGAGCTTGGAGACCCAGTACTTC. Its translation: CASSYRVGSLETQYF.

The rearrangement links TRBV29-1 to TRBJ1-2, with D perhaps TRBD1 (5 bases). The CDR3 consists of 13 residues. Trimming took 4 bases from V and 7 from J, leaving 16 bases between them. From germline, CDR1 is SQVTM and CDR2 ANQGSEA. This CDR3 is CSVALAGLGGYTF. The CDR3 nucleotides read TGCAGCGTTGCCCTGGCAGGGTTAGGTGGCTACACCTTC.

The chain links TRBV5-5 to TRBJ2-7; 9 nucleotides match TRBD1. Unmatched junction bases numbered 3, after V lost 0 bases and J lost 2 bases. This CDR3 has 15 amino acids. Germline V gene lookup returns CDR1 SGHKS and CDR2 YYEKEE (reference sequence). CDR3 nucleotide sequence: TGTGCCAGCAGCTTGGGGGGACAGGGTGCCTACGAGCAGTACTTC. This codes for CASSLGGQGAYEQYF.

Concerning this clone itself: Compared with germline, one end of the junction differs, possibly owing to a read error. Other nucleotide sequences in the sample specify the same CDR3. V and J are TRBV9 and TRBJ1-1; D is possibly TRBD1 (5 bases). The CDR3 consists of 15 residues. Germline CDR1 is SGDLS and CDR2 is YYNGEE. The CDR3 loop is CASSVVLTANTEAFF. For the CDR3, the DNA is TGTGCCAGCAGCGTAGTTTTGACAGCGAACACTGAAGCGTTCTTT.

The V and J genes are TRBV9 and TRBJ2-2; tentative D call: TRBD1 (5 bases). The V end was cut by 0 bases, the J end by 6 bases, with 9 bases between. Germline CDR1 SGDLS, CDR2 YYNGEE. The CDR3 loop spans 14 amino acids. The CDR3 region has the DNA TGTGCCAGCAGCGTAGTCTCAGGGTCCGGGGAGCTGTTTTTT. As protein: CASSVVSGSGELFF. The full variable domain, completed using reference TRBV9 and TRBJ2-2, is DSGVTQTPKHLITATGQRVTLRCSPRSGDLSVYWYQQSLDQGLQFLIQYYNGEERAKGNILERFSAQQFPDLHSELNLSSLELGDSALYFCASSVVSGSGELFFGEGSRLTVL.

This clone was observed a single time. This chain joins TRBV7-3 and TRBJ2-2, with 9 bases lining up with TRBD2. From germline, CDR1 is SGHTA and CDR2 FQGTGA. V lost 3 bases and J lost 6; bases outside the gene matches: 2. The CDR3 spans 14 residues. The CDR3 DNA is TGTGCCAGCAGCTTTATAGCGGGAGCCGGGGAGCTGTTTTTT. Protein: CASSFIAGAGELFF.

A few counts support this clone. V and J are TRBV6-5 and TRBJ1-2, with TRBD1 identical over 7 bases. Trimming at V came to 6 bases and at J to 1 base, leaving 2 bases not matched to a gene. The CDR3 is made up of 13 amino acids. CDR1 is MNHEY and CDR2 is SVGAGI in the germline V gene. The CDR3 protein is CASRGTDNYGYTF. In DNA form, the CDR3 reads TGTGCCAGCAGGGGGACAGATAACTATGGCTACACCTTC.

CDR3: CASSWGGEQYF. In DNA, the CDR3 is TGTGCCAGCAGTTGGGGGGGTGAGCAGTACTTC. This rearrangement joins TRBV27 to TRBJ2-7; 7 bases agree with TRBD2. The V segment lost 4 bases and the J segment 7 bases; nucleotides outside the gene matches: 1. The V gene's germline CDR1 is MNHEY and CDR2 SMNVEV (reference sequence). CDR3 length equals 11 residues.